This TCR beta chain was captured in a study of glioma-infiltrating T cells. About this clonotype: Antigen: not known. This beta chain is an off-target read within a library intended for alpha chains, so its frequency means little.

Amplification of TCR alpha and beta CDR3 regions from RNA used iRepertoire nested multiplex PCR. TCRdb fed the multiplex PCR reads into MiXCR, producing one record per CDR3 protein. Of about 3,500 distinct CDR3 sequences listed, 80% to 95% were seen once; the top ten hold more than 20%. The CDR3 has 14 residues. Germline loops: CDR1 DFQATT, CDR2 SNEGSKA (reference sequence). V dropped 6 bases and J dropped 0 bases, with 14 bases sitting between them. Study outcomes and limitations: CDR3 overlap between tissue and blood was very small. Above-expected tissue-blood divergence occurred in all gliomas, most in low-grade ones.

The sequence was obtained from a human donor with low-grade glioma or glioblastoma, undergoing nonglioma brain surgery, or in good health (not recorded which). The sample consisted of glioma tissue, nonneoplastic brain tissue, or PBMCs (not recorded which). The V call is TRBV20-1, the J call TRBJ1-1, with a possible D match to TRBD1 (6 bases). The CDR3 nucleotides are TGCAGTGCCGTACAGGGCCTCATGAACACTGAAGCTTTCTTT. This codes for CSAVQGLMNTEAFF.